The 5 T cell receptor beta chains in this list originate from one sample, sequenced in a study of control samples from healthy donors and cancer patients. Produced via immunoSEQ multiplex PCR; TCRdb's table is partial and in-frame only. The table lists 100,000 or so clones, 90% to 95% of them singletons. Sequenced material: blood. The origin of the receptors is a woman between 25 and 40 years old in good health.

V gene TRBV2 combines with J gene TRBJ2-1; 9 bases fit TRBD2. CDR1 is SNHLY, CDR2 FYNNEI, per germline. The CDR3 totals 15 residues. J lost 3 bases, V lost 4 bases, and 4 bases had no gene match. The CDR3 DNA reads as TGTGCCAGCAGTGTTGGTAGCGGGGGCTACAATGAGCAGTTCTTC. Protein product: CASSVGSGGYNEQFF.

This clone was picked up a small number of times. Additional DNA sequences in this sample encode the identical CDR3. The J gene is TRBJ2-2, the V gene TRBV12-3 or TRBV12-4; D gene uncertain. CDR3 length: 12 residues. The V gene lost 3 bases and the J gene lost 1 base, with 0 bases spanning the gap. In DNA form, the CDR3 reads TGTGCCAGCAGTTTGAACACCGGGGAGCTGTTTTTT. It codes for CASSLNTGELFF.

The V and J genes are TRBV19 and TRBJ2-7; D not certain. V dropped 5 bases and J dropped 1 base, with 0 bases sitting between them. This CDR3 has 10 residues. CDR1 and CDR2 from the germline V gene are LNHDA and SQIVND (reference sequence). The CDR3 nucleotides read TGTGCCAGTAGTTCCTACGAGCAGTACTTC. As protein: CASSSYEQYF.

This rearrangement joins TRBV7-2 to TRBJ1-6, with D unclear. V was clipped by 5 bases and J by 4 bases, with 3 bases between them. The CDR3 runs 12 residues. Germline lookup yields CDR1 SGHTA and CDR2 FQGNSA. The CDR3 spells CASSPYNSPLHF. CDR3 coding DNA: TGTGCCAGCAGCCCTTATAATTCACCCCTCCACTTT.

J is TRBJ2-1 and V is TRBV11-2; the D gene is possibly TRBD2 (5 bases). Trimming took 6 bases from V and 0 from J, leaving 12 bases between them. The CDR3 runs to 15 residues. In germline, CDR1 is SGHAT, CDR2 FQNNGV. Written as DNA, the CDR3 is TGTGCCAGCAGGACTAATGTCATCTCCTACAATGAGCAGTTCTTC. Its translation: CASRTNVISYNEQFF.